The present T cell receptor (beta chain) was sequenced within a study of shared T cell receptors in the human thymus. Assay used: immunoSEQ multiplex PCR; TCRdb lists only in-frame clones, some missing. There are about 730,000 clones in the sample; 80% to 90% occur only once, and 0.0095% to 0.013% lies in the top ten. The same data also contributed to another study, on human thymus T cells.

Source material: thymocytes. This clonotype was obtained from a girl under three years old with a congenital heart defect.

The DNA of the CDR3 is TGCAGCGTTGTTGGCGGGGATGAGCAGTTCTTC. Translation: CSVVGGDEQFF. The rearrangement links TRBV29-1 to TRBJ2-1, with a tentative D call TRBD2 (6 bases). The germline gives CDR1 SQVTM, CDR2 ANQGSEA. CDR3 length equals 11 residues. The V gene lost 4 bases and the J gene lost 8 bases, with 9 bases spanning the gap.